These T cell receptor beta chains were read from a single sample in a study of shared T cell receptors in the human thymus. TCRdb's table, derived via immunoSEQ multiplex PCR, lists solely in-frame clones and lacks some. The sample contains about 710,000 clones, around 87% of which appear only once. These data were also reused for a study on human thymus T cells.

The sequenced material came from thymocytes. Receptor source: a boy under two years old with a congenital heart defect. The CDR3 runs from the conserved cysteine through the conserved F or W. A D gene is named only where the DNA matches it firmly. The size of a clone is reported for some rows only, either as once, few or many, or as a class for expanded clones.

D gene: -
clone size: -
J gene: TRBJ1-1
V gene: TRBV6-5
CDR3 DNA: TGTGCCAGCAGTTACACCCAGGGAGGAACTGAAGCTTTCTTT
CDR3 protein: CASSYTQGGTEAFF

D gene: -
clone size: -
J gene: TRBJ1-5
V gene: TRBV28
CDR3 DNA: TGTGCCAGCAGTTTACCCCAGGGGAGCAATCAGCCCCAGCATTTT
CDR3 protein: CASSLPQGSNQPQHF

D gene: -
clone size: -
J gene: TRBJ2-7
V gene: TRBV18
CDR3 DNA: TGTGCCAGCTCACCATCTGGTCAGGGTCGACCCTACGAGCAGTACTTC
CDR3 protein: CASSPSGQGRPYEQYF

D gene: -
clone size: -
J gene: TRBJ1-5
V gene: TRBV19
CDR3 DNA: TGTGCCAGTAGACAGGGCTTTAGCAATCAGCCCCAGCATTTT
CDR3 protein: CASRQGFSNQPQHF

D gene: -
clone size: once
J gene: TRBJ2-7
V gene: TRBV5-1
CDR3 DNA: TGCGCCAGCAGTAGGGAGTACGAGCAGTACTTC
CDR3 protein: CASSREYEQYF

D gene: TRBD1
clone size: -
J gene: TRBJ1-2
V gene: TRBV9
CDR3 DNA: TGTGCCAGCAGCGTAAAGGGACAGAACTATGGCTACACCTTC
CDR3 protein: CASSVKGQNYGYTF

D gene: TRBD1
clone size: -
J gene: TRBJ1-1
V gene: TRBV5-1
CDR3 DNA: TGCGCCAGCAGCTTGGGAGGGGGACAGAGCAACACTGAAGCTTTCTTT
CDR3 protein: CASSLGGGQSNTEAFF

D gene: -
clone size: -
J gene: TRBJ1-5
V gene: TRBV7-2
CDR3 DNA: TGTGCCAGCAGCTTAGAGGATGGGAGTTACTATCAGCCCCAGCATTTT
CDR3 protein: CASSLEDGSYYQPQHF

D gene: TRBD2
clone size: -
J gene: TRBJ2-7
V gene: TRBV4-3
CDR3 DNA: TGCGCCAGCAGCCAGGCCTCTATGACTAGCGGGGTGTACGAGCAGTACTTC
CDR3 protein: CASSQASMTSGVYEQYF

D gene: -
clone size: once
J gene: TRBJ1-2
V gene: TRBV5-1
CDR3 DNA: TGCGCCAGCAGCTTCTGCAGGACTGCGGTTGGCTACACCTTC
CDR3 protein: CASSFCRTAVGYTF

D gene: -
clone size: -
J gene: TRBJ2-3
V gene: TRBV6-1
CDR3 DNA: TGTGCCAGCAAGTTGTCAGGGGCGACAGATACGCAGTATTTT
CDR3 protein: CASKLSGATDTQYF

D gene: -
clone size: -
J gene: TRBJ1-1
V gene: TRBV6-5
CDR3 DNA: TGTGCCAGCAGTTACTCATACAGGGTGGTCACTGAAGCTTTCTTT
CDR3 protein: CASSYSYRVVTEAFF

D gene: TRBD1
clone size: -
J gene: TRBJ1-1
V gene: TRBV2
CDR3 DNA: TGTGCCAGCAGTGGGGGACAGGGACCGAGAACTGAAGCTTTCTTT
CDR3 protein: CASSGGQGPRTEAFF

D gene: TRBD2
clone size: -
J gene: TRBJ2-5
V gene: TRBV4-3
CDR3 DNA: TGCGCCAGCAGCCGAGAACAAGCGGGAGGACTAAACTTGAAAGAGACCCAGTACTTC
CDR3 protein: CASSREQAGGLNLKETQYF

D gene: -
clone size: once
J gene: TRBJ1-5
V gene: TRBV27
CDR3 DNA: TGTGCCAGCAGTTTCCGAACAGGGCTCGGTCAGCCCCAGCATTTT
CDR3 protein: CASSFRTGLGQPQHF

D gene: -
clone size: -
J gene: TRBJ1-4
V gene: TRBV18
CDR3 DNA: TGTGCCAGCTCACCACAAGACACAGCTCCCAGGGAAGCAACTAATGAAAAACTGTTTTTT
CDR3 protein: CASSPQDTAPREATNEKLFF

D gene: TRBD1
clone size: once
J gene: TRBJ1-1
V gene: TRBV27
CDR3 DNA: TGTGCCAGCAGTTCGCACAGGGGGAACACTGAAGCTTTCTTT
CDR3 protein: CASSSHRGNTEAFF

D gene: TRBD1
clone size: -
J gene: TRBJ1-2
V gene: TRBV7-9
CDR3 DNA: TGTGCCAGCAGCTTACTCCAGGGGGTAGGCTACACCTTC
CDR3 protein: CASSLLQGVGYTF

D gene: TRBD1
clone size: -
J gene: TRBJ1-1
V gene: TRBV12-5
CDR3 DNA: TGTGCTAGTGGTCTCGATCTACCGGGACAGATGAACACTGAAGCTTTCTTT
CDR3 protein: CASGLDLPGQMNTEAFF

D gene: TRBD1
clone size: -
J gene: TRBJ2-1
V gene: TRBV6-4
CDR3 DNA: TGTGCCAGCAGTGACCCACACCGGGACAGGGAGGAGTTCTTC
CDR3 protein: CASSDPHRDREEFF

D gene: -
clone size: -
J gene: TRBJ1-2
V gene: TRBV14
CDR3 DNA: TGTGCCAGCAGCCAAGGACCTGCAGTTTTTAGGGGAGGCTACACCTTC
CDR3 protein: CASSQGPAVFRGGYTF

D gene: TRBD2
clone size: -
J gene: TRBJ2-5
V gene: TRBV6-5
CDR3 DNA: TGTGCCAGCAGTTACTCCACTAGCGCAACCCGGGAGACCCAGTACTTC
CDR3 protein: CASSYSTSATRETQYF

D gene: -
clone size: -
J gene: TRBJ1-6
V gene: TRBV5-4
CDR3 DNA: TGTGCCAGCAGCCGAACTGCGACAGTTTATTCACCCCTCCACTTT
CDR3 protein: CASSRTATVYSPLHF

D gene: TRBD1
clone size: -
J gene: TRBJ1-5
V gene: TRBV15
CDR3 DNA: TGTGCCACCAGCAGAACTCCGGGACAGGGGTTTTCTCGTCAGCCCCAGCATTTT
CDR3 protein: CATSRTPGQGFSRQPQHF

D gene: TRBD1
clone size: -
J gene: TRBJ2-7
V gene: TRBV19
CDR3 DNA: TGTGCCAGTTCCCAAGACAGGGTTGGCTACGAGCAGTACTTC
CDR3 protein: CASSQDRVGYEQYF

D gene: TRBD1
clone size: -
J gene: TRBJ1-1
V gene: TRBV7-2
CDR3 DNA: TGTGCCAGCAGCATTAACAGGGGGTCTGACACTGAAGCTTTCTTT
CDR3 protein: CASSINRGSDTEAFF

D gene: -
clone size: -
J gene: TRBJ1-6
V gene: TRBV21-1
CDR3 DNA: TGTGCCAGCAGCAAATCCGAGGGACACAGAATTTCTAATTCACCCCTCCACTTT
CDR3 protein: CASSKSEGHRISNSPLHF

D gene: -
clone size: -
J gene: TRBJ2-3
V gene: TRBV9
CDR3 DNA: TGTGCCAGCAGCGTACAACACTATAGCACAGATACGCAGTATTTT
CDR3 protein: CASSVQHYSTDTQYF

D gene: -
clone size: -
J gene: TRBJ1-1
V gene: TRBV14
CDR3 DNA: TGTGCCAGCAGCCACTTACAAGAGAACACTGAAGCTTTCTTT
CDR3 protein: CASSHLQENTEAFF

D gene: TRBD1
clone size: few
J gene: TRBJ2-3
V gene: TRBV28
CDR3 DNA: TGTGCCAGCAGTCTTGAGCCCGACAGGGGAGGTAATACGCAGTATTTT
CDR3 protein: CASSLEPDRGGNTQYF

D gene: -
clone size: -
J gene: TRBJ2-3
V gene: TRBV29-1
CDR3 DNA: TGCAGCGTTGATTCCGCTGGGACACCGGTGGATACGCAGTATTTT
CDR3 protein: CSVDSAGTPVDTQYF

D gene: TRBD1
clone size: -
J gene: TRBJ2-7
V gene: TRBV15
CDR3 DNA: TGTGCCACCAGCGTCGGGACAGCCTACGAGCAGTACTTC
CDR3 protein: CATSVGTAYEQYF

D gene: -
clone size: -
J gene: TRBJ2-5
V gene: TRBV2
CDR3 DNA: TGTGCCAGCACCTTCACCAGGCCAAAAGAGACCCAGTACTTC
CDR3 protein: CASTFTRPKETQYF

D gene: TRBD1
clone size: -
J gene: TRBJ2-7
V gene: TRBV18
CDR3 DNA: TGTGCCAGCACTACCGGGACAGAAAGATACGAGCAGTACTTC
CDR3 protein: CASTTGTERYEQYF

D gene: -
clone size: -
J gene: TRBJ1-2
V gene: TRBV28
CDR3 DNA: TGTGCCAGCAGACTGGGCGGGGGTTTGTTCTCTGATGGCTACACCTTC
CDR3 protein: CASRLGGGLFSDGYTF

D gene: -
clone size: -
J gene: TRBJ2-2
V gene: TRBV7-8
CDR3 DNA: TGTGCCAGCAGCTTAGTGACAGACACCGGGGAGCTGTTTTTT
CDR3 protein: CASSLVTDTGELFF

D gene: -
clone size: -
J gene: TRBJ2-3
V gene: TRBV20-1
CDR3 DNA: TGCAGTGAACGGGAGTGGGATACGCAGTATTTT
CDR3 protein: CSEREWDTQYF

D gene: -
clone size: -
J gene: TRBJ2-7
V gene: TRBV6-1
CDR3 DNA: TGTGCCAGCAGTGAAGCGGAGGGCAGCGGCTTTTGCGAGCAGTACTTC
CDR3 protein: CASSEAEGSGFCEQYF

D gene: -
clone size: -
J gene: TRBJ1-1
V gene: TRBV6-1
CDR3 DNA: TGTGCCAGCAGCAACAACAGGACAGACTACACTGAAGCTTTCTTT
CDR3 protein: CASSNNRTDYTEAFF

D gene: TRBD1
clone size: -
J gene: TRBJ1-4
V gene: TRBV27
CDR3 DNA: TGTGCCAGCAGTGCGGGACAGGGAAACGAAAAACTGTTTTTT
CDR3 protein: CASSAGQGNEKLFF

D gene: TRBD2
clone size: -
J gene: TRBJ2-7
V gene: TRBV29-1
CDR3 DNA: TGCAGCGTTGTTCAGGGGCAGGGCGGGAGGGCTCTGGGAGAGCAGTACTTC
CDR3 protein: CSVVQGQGGRALGEQYF